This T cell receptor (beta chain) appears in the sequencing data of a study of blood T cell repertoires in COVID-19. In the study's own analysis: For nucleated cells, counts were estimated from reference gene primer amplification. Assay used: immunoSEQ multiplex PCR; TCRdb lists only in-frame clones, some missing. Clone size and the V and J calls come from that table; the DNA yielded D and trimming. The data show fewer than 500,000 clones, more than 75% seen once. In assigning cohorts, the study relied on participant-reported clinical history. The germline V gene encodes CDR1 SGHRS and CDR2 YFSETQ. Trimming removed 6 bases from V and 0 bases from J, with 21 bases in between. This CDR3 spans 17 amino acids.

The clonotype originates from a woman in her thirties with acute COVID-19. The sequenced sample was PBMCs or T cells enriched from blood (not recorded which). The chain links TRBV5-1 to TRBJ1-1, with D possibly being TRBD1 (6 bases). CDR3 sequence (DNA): TGCGCCAGCAAATCGGGACACGCCACCACTGTGAACACTGAAGCTTTCTTT. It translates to CASKSGHATTVNTEAFF. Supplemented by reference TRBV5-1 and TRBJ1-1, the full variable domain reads KAGVTQTPRYLIKTRGQQVTLSCSPISGHRSVSWYQQTPGQGLQFLFEYFSETQRNKGNFPGRFSGRQFSNSRSEMNVSTLELGDSALYLCASKSGHATTVNTEAFFGQGTRLTVV.